Listed below are T cell receptor beta chains from one sample, sequenced in a study of T cell changes during pregnancy in multiple sclerosis. Sequencing was performed with immunoSEQ multiplex PCR; in TCRdb, only in-frame clones are kept and a portion is missing. The sample includes around 100,000 clones, roughly 92% of them seen just once. This specimen was peripheral blood, taken in the second trimester of pregnancy. These receptors all stem from a female donor with multiple sclerosis, enrolled in a pregnancy study. Each CDR3 is given with its conserved first and last residue. The order of the fields is V gene, J gene, D gene, CDR3 protein, CDR3 DNA. The D gene is left open where the match is weak.

TRBV5-1	TRBJ2-5	TRBD2	CASCRASGGYQETQYF	TGCGCCAGCTGCAGAGCTAGCGGGGGGTACCAAGAGACCCAGTACTTC
TRBV4-1	TRBJ1-4	.	CASSQDHGGSGEKLFF	TGCGCCAGCAGCCAAGATCACGGGGGGAGCGGTGAAAAACTGTTTTTT
TRBV7-2	TRBJ2-5	TRBD1	CASSKGPTGGLETQYF	TGTGCCAGCAGCAAGGGTCCCACAGGGGGCCTGGAGACCCAGTACTTC
TRBV11-1	TRBJ2-3	.	CASSFFSSTDTQYF	TGTGCCAGCAGCTTCTTCTCCAGCACAGATACGCAGTATTTT
TRBV6-4	TRBJ1-1	.	CASRSSRGSEAFF	TGTGCCAGCCGATCATCTCGGGGGTCTGAAGCTTTCTTT
TRBV18	TRBJ2-1	.	CASSKDRSSYNEQFF	TGTGCCAGCTCAAAGGACAGAAGCTCCTACAATGAGCAGTTCTTC
TRBV30	TRBJ1-5	TRBD1	CAWSHGQGFQPQHF	TGTGCCTGGAGCCATGGACAGGGCTTTCAGCCCCAGCATTTT
TRBV4-1	TRBJ1-2	.	CASSQDAFSRVYGYTF	TGCGCCAGCAGCCAAGATGCGTTCTCCCGGGTCTATGGCTACACCTTC
TRBV27	TRBJ2-5	.	CASRRVGGGRETQYF	TGTGCCAGCAGGAGGGTGGGGGGGGGCCGCGAGACCCAGTACTTC
TRBV6-1	TRBJ2-1	TRBD2	CASKNLAGGQDEQFF	TGTGCCAGCAAAAATCTAGCGGGGGGCCAGGATGAGCAGTTCTTC
TRBV7-7	TRBJ2-5	TRBD1	CASSLNDRGQETQYF	TGTGCCAGCAGCTTGAATGACAGGGGCCAAGAGACCCAGTACTTC
TRBV2	TRBJ2-3	.	CASSDRDFADTQYF	TGTGCCAGCAGTGACCGGGACTTTGCAGATACGCAGTATTTT
TRBV9	TRBJ1-3	TRBD1	CASSVDGGGLSGNTIYF	TGTGCCAGCAGCGTAGATGGAGGGGGCCTCTCTGGAAACACCATATATTTT
TRBV4-1	TRBJ2-5	TRBD1	CASSPGQGKETQYF	TGCGCCAGCAGCCCCGGACAGGGGAAAGAGACCCAGTACTTC